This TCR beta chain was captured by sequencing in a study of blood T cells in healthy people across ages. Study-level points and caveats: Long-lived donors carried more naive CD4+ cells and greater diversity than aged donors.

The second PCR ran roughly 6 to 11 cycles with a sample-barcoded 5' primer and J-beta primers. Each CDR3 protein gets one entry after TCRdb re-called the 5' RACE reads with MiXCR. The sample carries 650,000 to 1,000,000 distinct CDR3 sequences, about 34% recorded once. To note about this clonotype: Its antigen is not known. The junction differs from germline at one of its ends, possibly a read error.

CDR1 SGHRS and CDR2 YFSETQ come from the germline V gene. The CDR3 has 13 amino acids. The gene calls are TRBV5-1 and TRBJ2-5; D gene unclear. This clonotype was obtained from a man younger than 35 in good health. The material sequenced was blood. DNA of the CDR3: TGCGCCAGCAACTTGAGAGGAGAGGAGACCCAGTACTTC. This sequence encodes CASNLRGEETQYF.